This T cell receptor beta chain was recovered during a study of read filtering for tumor transcriptome and immune sequencing. Study as a whole: DNase treatment preceded whole-transcriptome library preparation. Per sample, TCR-region reads ranged about 3.5 to 11 million by IR-seq, about 85 to 1,400 by RNA-seq.

Germline V gene sequence: CDR1 DFQATT, CDR2 SNEGSKA (reference sequence). The CDR3 covers 11 residues. Molecular barcoded adaptors covering alpha/delta and beta/gamma chains were used on about 0.4 ug RNA. TCRdb reprocessed the reads via MiXCR and lists one record per CDR3 protein. The sample includes approximately 90,000 distinct CDR3 sequences, roughly 21% seen only once; the top ten take about an eighth. A word on this clonotype: A much bigger clone sits one base away, suggesting this may be a read error.

Sequenced material: a population of CD138-negative cells sorted from bone marrow. The source of this sequence is a donor at least 40 years old with multiple myeloma. The rearrangement links TRBV20-1 to TRBJ1-4, with D unresolved. CDR3 amino acids: CSAPSNEELFF. CDR3 DNA: TGCAGTGCCCCATCGAATGAAGAACTGTTTTTT.